The 25 T cell receptor beta chains in this list originate from one sample, sequenced in a study of OX40 agonist ivuxolimab in advanced cancers. TCRdb's copy holds only in-frame clones and misses some; the assay was immunoSEQ multiplex PCR. This sample has tens of thousands of clones, with 84% found just once. Sample: CD4+ or CD8+ T cells sorted from blood, taken in a trial of the OX40 agonist ivuxolimab. These TCRs come from an adult with an advanced solid tumor such as melanoma, head and neck, liver or kidney cancer.

The gene calls are TRBV7-2 and TRBJ2-3, with no clear D. The CDR3 consists of 14 residues. Germline CDR1 reads SGHTA; CDR2 reads FQGNSA. V was shortened by 1 base and J by 1 base, with 6 bases between the two germline ends. The CDR3 region is CASSLVTRTDTQYF. In DNA, the CDR3 is TGTGCCAGCAGCTTAGTCACCCGCACAGATACGCAGTATTTT.

This clone occurred once. The chain carries TRBV15 and TRBJ1-1; D possibly corresponds to TRBD1 (5 bases). Trimming removed 2 bases at V and 1 base at J, with 8 bases between. Germline V gene sequence: CDR1 LNHNV, CDR2 YYDKDF (reference sequence). The CDR3 runs 14 residues. CDR3 nucleotide sequence: TGTGCCACCAGCAGACTCGGGACGAACACTGAAGCTTTCTTT. This sequence encodes CATSRLGTNTEAFF.

Remarks on this clone: The same CDR3 arises from other DNA sequences in this sample as well. The chain employs TRBV5-6 and TRBJ1-5; no clear D gene. V lost 2 bases and J 7 bases, leaving 13 bases between the germline ends. The CDR3 extends over 14 amino acids. CDR1 and CDR2 from the germline V gene are SGHDT and YYEEEE. The CDR3 region has the DNA TGTGCCAGCAGCTTATCGGCTGGGAACCAGCCCCAGCATTTT. Translation gives CASSLSAGNQPQHF.

J is TRBJ2-7 and V is TRBV4-3, with TRBD2 identical over 7 bases. Germline loops: CDR1 LGHNA, CDR2 YSLEER. V was pared by 4 bases and J by 2 bases, with 5 bases of the junction left unmatched. The CDR3 length is 14 residues. In DNA, the CDR3 is TGCGCCAGCAGCCCGTCCCGGGGGGCCTACGAGCAGTACTTC. Translation gives CASSPSRGAYEQYF.

J is TRBJ1-1 and V is TRBV19; D is unclear. V dropped 5 bases and J dropped 0 bases, with 13 bases sitting between them. Germline loops: CDR1 LNHDA, CDR2 SQIVND (reference sequence). The CDR3 length is 15 residues. CDR3 coding DNA: TGTGCCAGTAGTCTGTACCCAGGAGTGAACACTGAAGCTTTCTTT. This translates into CASSLYPGVNTEAFF. Full variable domain (remainder filled in from reference TRBV19 and TRBJ1-1): DGGITQSPKYLFRKEGQNVTLSCEQNLNHDAMYWYRQDPGQGLRLIYYSQIVNDFQKGDIAEGYSVSREKKESFPLTVTSAQKNPTAFYLCASSLYPGVNTEAFFGQGTRLTVV.

The chain joins TRBV6-1 to TRBJ2-7; 11 bases map to TRBD2. From germline, CDR1 is MNHNS and CDR2 SASEGT. The J segment lost 4 bases and the V segment lost 6 bases, leaving 2 bases of the junction unmatched. CDR3 length: 13 residues. This CDR3 is CASSLAGGYEQYF. The DNA for the CDR3 is TGTGCCAGCAGCCTAGCGGGGGGATACGAGCAGTACTTC.

The V call is TRBV4-2, the J call TRBJ1-2; no definite D call. CDR1 and CDR2 (germline): LGHNA, YNFKEQ. V dropped 0 bases and J dropped 4 bases, with 12 bases sitting between them. This CDR3 has 15 amino acids. Here the CDR3 DNA reads TGTGCCAGCAGCCAAGAGACCGCCTCTCTCTATGGCTACACCTTC. It is translated as CASSQETASLYGYTF.

A note on this clone: At the DNA level, this CDR3 is encoded by other sequences in the same sample as well. The chain carries TRBV27 and TRBJ2-1; D is ambiguous. Germline-derived CDR1 and CDR2 are MNHEY and SMNVEV (reference sequence). This CDR3 comprises 13 residues. V was clipped by 0 bases and J by 2 bases, with 2 bases between them. The CDR3 is CASSLSTYNEQFF. The CDR3 region has the DNA TGTGCCAGCAGTTTATCGACCTACAATGAGCAGTTCTTC.

The V gene is TRBV7-3, the J gene TRBJ2-2, with D possibly matching TRBD2 (6 bases). The germline V gene has CDR1 SGHTA and CDR2 FQGTGA. V lost 5 bases to trimming and J lost 1 base, with 11 bases between them. CDR3 length: 15 residues. The CDR3 loop reads CASSHGGVNTGELFF. The CDR3 nucleotides read TGTGCCAGCAGCCACGGCGGGGTGAACACCGGGGAGCTGTTTTTT.

The CDR3 DNA reads as TGTGCCAGCAAGGGGGCCGAGACAGGGTACACCGGGGAGCTGTTTTTT. Protein product: CASKGAETGYTGELFF. The chain recombines TRBV6-6 with TRBJ2-2; 7 bases fit TRBD1. The CDR3 length is 16 residues. J lost 3 bases, V lost 7 bases, and 11 bases had no gene match. Germline V gene lookup returns CDR1 MNHNY and CDR2 SVGAGI (reference sequence).

The V gene is TRBV6-6, the J gene TRBJ1-2; the match to TRBD1 covers 7 bases. Germline CDR1 is MNHNY and CDR2 is SVGAGI (reference sequence). The J segment lost 5 bases and the V segment lost 6 bases, leaving 6 bases of the junction unmatched. This CDR3 has 13 residues. The CDR3 nucleotides read TGTGCCAGCAGCCCGACAGGGTGGTATGGCTACACCTTC. It codes for CASSPTGWYGYTF.

This chain joins TRBV30 and TRBJ2-2; D uncertain. Trimming removed 1 base from V and 1 base from J, with 4 bases in between. The CDR3 extends over 13 amino acids. The V gene's germline CDR1 is GTSNPN and CDR2 SVGIG (reference sequence). The CDR3 DNA reads as TGTGCCTGGAGTGGTTTGAACACCGGGGAGCTGTTTTTT. Translated, it gives CAWSGLNTGELFF.

This clone was observed a handful of times. This rearrangement joins TRBV7-9 to TRBJ1-4; tentative D call: TRBD1 (6 bases). Germline V lookup: CDR1 SEHNR, CDR2 FQNEAQ (reference sequence). Trimming left V 0 bases short and J 8 bases short, with 16 bases between. The CDR3 has 16 amino acids. Written as DNA, the CDR3 is TGTGCCAGCAGCTTAGCGACAGGCATGATGAAGGAAAAACTGTTTTTT. It codes for CASSLATGMMKEKLFF. Full variable domain (rest looked up from reference TRBV7-9 and TRBJ1-4): DTGVSQNPRHKITKRGQNVTFRCDPISEHNRLYWYRQTLGQGPEFLTYFQNEAQLEKSRLLSDRFSAERPKGSFSTLEIQRTEQGDSAMYLCASSLATGMMKEKLFFGSGTQLSVL.

This clone is labeled as medium-sized. The chain has TRBV5-4 and TRBJ1-5, with D possibly TRBD1 on 5 matching bases. V shed 0 bases and J shed 6 bases, with 10 bases lying between them. Germline CDR1 reads SGHNT; CDR2 reads YYREEE (reference sequence). The CDR3 is 14 amino acids. The CDR3 reads CASSLAGDGQPQHF. CDR3 sequence (DNA): TGTGCCAGCAGCTTGGCCGGGGACGGTCAGCCCCAGCATTTT.

DNA for the CDR3: TGTGCCAGCAGCTTAGGATGGACAGGTCGCGAAAAACTGTTTTTT. As protein: CASSLGWTGREKLFF. This chain joins TRBV7-2 and TRBJ1-4; TRBD1 matches at 7 bases. Germline loops: CDR1 SGHTA, CDR2 FQGNSA. The J segment lost 8 bases and the V segment lost 1 base, leaving 7 bases of the junction unmatched. This CDR3 region has 15 residues.

The chain joins TRBV11-2 to TRBJ2-7; D gene uncertain. The V and J ends lost 0 bases and 6 bases respectively, with 9 bases between them. The germline gives CDR1 SGHAT, CDR2 FQNNGV. The CDR3 sequence is 13 residues long. The CDR3 nucleotides read TGTGCCAGCAGCTTAGATCAAAGGACCGAGCAGTACTTC. As protein: CASSLDQRTEQYF. Based on the CDR3 plus reference TRBV11-2 and TRBJ2-7, the full variable domain is EAGVAQSPRYKIIEKRQSVAFWCNPISGHATLYWYQQILGQGPKLLIQFQNNGVVDDSQLPKDRFSAERLKGVDSTLKIQPAKLEDSAVYLCASSLDQRTEQYFGPGTRLTVT.

The CDR3 protein is CASSVHGGDVGQPQHF. CDR3 nucleotides: TGTGCCAGCAGCGTTCACGGGGGCGACGTGGGTCAGCCCCAGCATTTT. The rearrangement uses TRBV7-2 and TRBJ1-5; tentatively, D is TRBD1 (6 bases). The CDR3 spans 16 residues. The V gene lost 5 bases and the J gene lost 6 bases, with 20 bases spanning the gap. In germline, CDR1 is SGHTA, CDR2 FQGNSA. Complete variable domain (other parts from reference TRBV7-2 and TRBJ1-5): GAGVSQSPSNKVTEKGKDVELRCDPISGHTALYWYRQSLGQGLEFLIYFQGNSAPDKSGLPSDRFSAERTGGSVSTLTIQRTQQEDSAVYLCASSVHGGDVGQPQHFGDGTRLSIL.

The V gene is TRBV7-9, the J gene TRBJ2-7; maybe TRBD2 (5 bases). Trimming stripped 0 bases from V and 6 bases from J, with 9 bases between. This CDR3 is 13 amino acids long. Germline V gene lookup returns CDR1 SEHNR and CDR2 FQNEAQ (reference sequence). CDR3 DNA sequence: TGTGCCAGCAGCTTAGCGGGAGCCGTCGAGCAGTACTTC. Translating gives CASSLAGAVEQYF.

The chain couples TRBV10-2 to TRBJ2-5; tentatively, D is TRBD1 (5 bases). Looked up from germline, CDR1 is WSHSY and CDR2 is SAAADI. Deletions cut 2 bases from V and 5 bases from J, with 6 bases between. This CDR3 is 12 amino acids long. CDR3 sequence (DNA): TGCGCCAGCAGTGAGCCAGGGGAGACCCAGTACTTC. Its translation is CASSEPGETQYF.

The J gene is TRBJ2-7, the V gene TRBV11-2; 7 positions agree with TRBD1. From germline, CDR1 is SGHAT and CDR2 FQNNGV. V shed 5 bases and J 2 bases; nucleotides not matched to a gene: 3. The CDR3 totals 13 residues. The CDR3 loop reads CASSPGTAYEQYF. The CDR3 DNA reads as TGTGCCAGCAGCCCGGGGACAGCCTACGAGCAGTACTTC.

The chain carries TRBV5-4 and TRBJ2-2; D unclear. This CDR3 region has 15 residues. Trimming cost V 2 bases and J 4 bases, with 12 bases left between them. CDR1 SGHNT and CDR2 YYREEE come from the germline V gene (reference sequence). The CDR3 here is CASSLGTPATGELFF. Here the CDR3 DNA reads TGTGCCAGCAGCTTAGGCACGCCGGCCACCGGGGAGCTGTTTTTT.

Here the CDR3 reads CASSPGTPTYEQYF. CDR3 DNA: TGTGCCAGCAGCCCCGGGACGCCTACCTACGAGCAGTACTTC. The gene calls are TRBV9 and TRBJ2-7; tentatively, D is TRBD1 or TRBD2 (5 bases each). Germline loops: CDR1 SGDLS, CDR2 YYNGEE. Trimming removed 4 bases at V and 2 bases at J, with 13 bases between. The CDR3 spans 14 residues. Full variable domain (outside the CDR3, taken from reference TRBV9 and TRBJ2-7): DSGVTQTPKHLITATGQRVTLRCSPRSGDLSVYWYQQSLDQGLQFLIQYYNGEERAKGNILERFSAQQFPDLHSELNLSSLELGDSALYFCASSPGTPTYEQYFGPGTRLTVT.

The chain couples TRBV5-6 to TRBJ2-3; D ambiguous. CDR1 and CDR2 (germline): SGHDT, YYEEEE. V lost 2 bases and J lost 0, with 7 bases in between. This CDR3 has 14 amino acids. The CDR3 loop reads CASSFPLSTDTQYF. The DNA for the CDR3 is TGTGCCAGCAGCTTCCCACTGAGCACAGATACGCAGTATTTT.

This clone was observed once. This chain uses TRBV29-1 with TRBJ2-5; TRBD2 is a possible D gene (5 bases). The CDR3 is 14 residues long. Trimming stripped 7 bases from V and 2 bases from J, with 17 bases between. Germline CDR1 and CDR2: SQVTM and ANQGSEA. CDR3 in DNA: TGCAGCGGTTCCGGCCTGGAGGTGCAAGAGACCCAGTACTTC. Its translation: CSGSGLEVQETQYF. The full variable domain, with the rest looked up from reference TRBV29-1 and TRBJ2-5, is SAVISQKPSRDICQRGTSLTIQCQVDSQVTMMFWYRQQPGQSLTLIATANQGSEATYESGFVIDKFPISRPNLTFSTLTVSNMSPEDSSIYLCSGSGLEVQETQYFGPGTRLLVL.

This chain links TRBV7-9 with TRBJ2-5; 8 bases agree with TRBD2. The junction had 5 bases not matched to a gene; V was cut back by 1 base and J by 4 bases. Germline CDR1 reads SEHNR; CDR2 reads FQNEAQ (reference sequence). The length of the CDR3 is 15 residues. Here the CDR3 DNA reads TGTGCCAGCAGCTTAGTAGCGGGATTGGGAGAGACCCAGTACTTC. As protein: CASSLVAGLGETQYF.